This T cell receptor (beta chain) was retrieved from a study of Graves' ophthalmopathy and Graves' hyperthyroidism. General study points: The model forecast ophthalmopathy progression, reaching roughly 64% sensitivity and roughly 72% specificity.

Using RNA transcripts, the TCR beta CDR3 regions were amplified. RT-PCR was first run with HTBI primers, then multiplex PCR in a second round. MiXCR was run by TCRdb on the multiplex PCR reads, yielding one entry per CDR3 protein. This table has around 1,200,000 distinct CDR3 sequences, about 35% appearing once. With regard to this clonotype: Antigen: not known.

Patients were left out if they had other autoimmune diseases, uncontrolled infections, pregnancy or lactation. It was on clinical symptoms, serum thyroxine, TRAb, thyroid ultrasound and orbital computed tomography that diagnosis relied. CDR3 length: 16 residues. The germline V gene has CDR1 SGDLS and CDR2 YYNGEE. Trimming removed 0 bases at V and 4 bases at J, with 14 bases between. This TCR was recovered from an adult man with Graves' hyperthyroidism. The rearrangement uses TRBV9 and TRBJ2-1; D is ambiguous. The sample consisted of peripheral blood or thyroid tissue (not recorded which). The CDR3 DNA sequence: TGTGCCAGCAGCGTAGAGTCCAGAGATTTATACAATGAGCAGTTCTTC. Its translation: CASSVESRDLYNEQFF.